This TCR beta chain was observed in a study of identical twins. With 7 bases removed from V and 4 bases from J, the gap between germline ends came to 13 bases. The CDR3 contains 13 residues. TCRdb reprocessed the 5' RACE reads with MiXCR, giving one entry per CDR3 protein. The sample includes around 960,000 distinct CDR3 sequences, 9% to 15% of them seen just once. This clonotype was observed at least ten times. What it recognizes is unknown. Overall study results and limits: Not following the same donors, the study drew its conclusions from cross-sectional statistical analysis.

Separately, the same data were catalogued under a study of yellow fever vaccine responses in identical twins.

The V gene is TRBV12-3 or TRBV12-4, the J gene TRBJ2-5; D possibly corresponds to TRBD1 (6 bases). The sequence derives from a woman between 18 and 29 years old in good health. The sequenced sample consisted of PBMCs. In DNA, the CDR3 is TGTGCCAGCACCCCGACAGGACGAGAGACCCAGTACTTC. This sequence encodes CASTPTGRETQYF.